Listed here is a single T cell receptor beta chain. This entry is derived from a study of blood T cell repertoires in COVID-19. Study details: Sources were T cells, B-cell-depleted T cells, or PBMCs; the material itself was cDNA or gDNA.

CDR3 length: 17 amino acids. Germline CDR1 is LGHDT and CDR2 is YNNKEL (reference sequence). V was clipped by 1 base and J by 3 bases, with 15 bases between them. Libraries were prepared by immunoSEQ multiplex PCR; TCRdb keeps only in-frame clonotypes and omits some of them. The sample lists about 360,000 clones; approximately 86% were seen once. The sample comprised peripheral blood. This chain connects TRBV3-1 (or the pseudogene TRBV3-2) to TRBJ1-4; no firm D call. The sequence came from a human donor in a cohort sampled during active COVID-19. This CDR3 is CASSQARLVRPNEKLFF. In DNA form, the CDR3 reads TGTGCCAGCAGCCAAGCCCGACTCGTACGGCCTAATGAAAAACTGTTTTTT.